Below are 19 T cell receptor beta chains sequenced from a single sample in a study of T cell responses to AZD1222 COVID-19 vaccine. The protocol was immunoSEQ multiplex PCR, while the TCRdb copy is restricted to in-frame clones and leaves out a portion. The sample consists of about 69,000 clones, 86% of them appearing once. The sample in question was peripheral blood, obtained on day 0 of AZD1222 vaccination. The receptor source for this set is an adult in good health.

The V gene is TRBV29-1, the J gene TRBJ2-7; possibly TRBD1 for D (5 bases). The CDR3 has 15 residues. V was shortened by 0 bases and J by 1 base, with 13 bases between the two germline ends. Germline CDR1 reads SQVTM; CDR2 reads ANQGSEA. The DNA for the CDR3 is TGCAGCGTTGAAGATCACAGGACCGAGTCCTACGAGCAGTACTTC. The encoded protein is CSVEDHRTESYEQYF.

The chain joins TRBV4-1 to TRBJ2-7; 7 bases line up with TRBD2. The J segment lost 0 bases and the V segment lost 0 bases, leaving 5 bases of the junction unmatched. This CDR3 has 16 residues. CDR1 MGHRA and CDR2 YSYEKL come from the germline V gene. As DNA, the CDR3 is TGCGCCAGCAGCCAAGATGGACTAGAAAGCTCCTACGAGCAGTACTTC. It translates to CASSQDGLESSYEQYF.

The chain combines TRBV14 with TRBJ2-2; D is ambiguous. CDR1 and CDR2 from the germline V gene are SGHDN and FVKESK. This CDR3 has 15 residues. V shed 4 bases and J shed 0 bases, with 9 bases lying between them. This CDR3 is CASSPAGSNTGELFF. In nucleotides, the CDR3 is TGTGCCAGCAGCCCCGCCGGTTCGAACACCGGGGAGCTGTTTTTT. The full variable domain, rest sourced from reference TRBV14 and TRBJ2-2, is EAGVTQFPSHSVIEKGQTVTLRCDPISGHDNLYWYRRVMGKEIKFLLHFVKESKQDESGMPNNRFLAERTGGTYSTLKVQPAELEDSGVYFCASSPAGSNTGELFFGEGSRLTVL.

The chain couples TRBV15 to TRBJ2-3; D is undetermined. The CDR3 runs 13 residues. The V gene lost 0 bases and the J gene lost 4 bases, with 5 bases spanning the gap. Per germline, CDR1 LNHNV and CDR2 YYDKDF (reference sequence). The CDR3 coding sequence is TGTGCCACCAGCAGAGAGTGGGCAGATACGCAGTATTTT. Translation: CATSREWADTQYF. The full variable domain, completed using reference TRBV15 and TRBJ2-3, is DAMVIQNPRYQVTQFGKPVTLSCSQTLNHNVMYWYQQKSSQAPKLLFHYYDKDFNNEADTPDNFQSRRPNTSFCFLDIRSPGLGDTAMYLCATSREWADTQYFGPGTRLTVL.

DNA for the CDR3: TGTGCCAGCTCATCCCTTACGGAGGTGCAGCCCCAGCATTTT. Protein: CASSSLTEVQPQHF. This sequence joins TRBV18 and TRBJ1-5, with no clear D. Germline V gives CDR1 KGHSH, CDR2 LQKENI. Trimming took off 5 bases at V and 7 bases at J, with 15 bases between the two ends. The CDR3 has 14 residues.

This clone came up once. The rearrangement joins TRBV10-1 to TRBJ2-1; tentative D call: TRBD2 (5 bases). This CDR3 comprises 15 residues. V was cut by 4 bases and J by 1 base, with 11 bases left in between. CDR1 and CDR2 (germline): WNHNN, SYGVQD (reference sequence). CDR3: CASSATRASYNEQFF. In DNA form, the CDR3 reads TGCGCCAGCAGTGCGACGAGGGCTTCCTACAATGAGCAGTTCTTC.

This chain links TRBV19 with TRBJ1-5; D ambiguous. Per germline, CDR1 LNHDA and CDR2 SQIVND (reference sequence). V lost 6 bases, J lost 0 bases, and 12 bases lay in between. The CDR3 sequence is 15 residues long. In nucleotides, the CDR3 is TGTGCCAGTAGGCCCACCCAAGCTAGCAATCAGCCCCAGCATTTT. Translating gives CASRPTQASNQPQHF. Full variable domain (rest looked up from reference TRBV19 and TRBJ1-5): DGGITQSPKYLFRKEGQNVTLSCEQNLNHDAMYWYRQDPGQGLRLIYYSQIVNDFQKGDIAEGYSVSREKKESFPLTVTSAQKNPTAFYLCASRPTQASNQPQHFGDGTRLSIL.

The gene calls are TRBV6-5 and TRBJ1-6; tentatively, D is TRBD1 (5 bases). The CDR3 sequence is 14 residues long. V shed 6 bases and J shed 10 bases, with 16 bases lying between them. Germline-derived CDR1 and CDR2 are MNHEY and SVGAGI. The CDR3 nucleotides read TGTGCCAGCAGCCCCGGGACGGAGGGATCACCCCTCCACTTT. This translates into CASSPGTEGSPLHF.

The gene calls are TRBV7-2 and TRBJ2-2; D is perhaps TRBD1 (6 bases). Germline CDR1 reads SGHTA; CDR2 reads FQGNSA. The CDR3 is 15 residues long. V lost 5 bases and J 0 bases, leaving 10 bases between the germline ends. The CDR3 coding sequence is TGTGCCAGCAGCACCAGACAGGCGAACACCGGGGAGCTGTTTTTT. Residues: CASSTRQANTGELFF.

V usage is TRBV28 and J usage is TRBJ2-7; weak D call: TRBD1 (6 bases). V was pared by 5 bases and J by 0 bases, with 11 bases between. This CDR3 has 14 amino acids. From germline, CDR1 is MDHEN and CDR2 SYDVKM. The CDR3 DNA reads TGTGCCAGCAGTCCCGACAGGAGCTCCTACGAGCAGTACTTC. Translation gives CASSPDRSSYEQYF.

The CDR3 region has the DNA TGCGCCAGCAGCCAATGGTCTAGCGGGAGGGATTACAATGAGCAGTTCTTC. Translating it yields CASSQWSSGRDYNEQFF. The J gene is TRBJ2-1, the V gene TRBV4-3; 12 bases match TRBD2. The CDR3 is 17 amino acids. The ends lost 2 bases at V and 4 bases at J; junction bases unmatched: 6. Germline V gene sequence: CDR1 LGHNA, CDR2 YSLEER.

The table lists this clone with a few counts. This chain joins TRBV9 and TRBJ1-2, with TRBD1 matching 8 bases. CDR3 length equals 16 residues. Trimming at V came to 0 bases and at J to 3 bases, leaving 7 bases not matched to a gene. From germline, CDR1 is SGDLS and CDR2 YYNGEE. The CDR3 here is CASSVGAGQDDYGYTF. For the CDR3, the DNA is TGTGCCAGCAGCGTAGGAGCGGGACAGGATGACTATGGCTACACCTTC.

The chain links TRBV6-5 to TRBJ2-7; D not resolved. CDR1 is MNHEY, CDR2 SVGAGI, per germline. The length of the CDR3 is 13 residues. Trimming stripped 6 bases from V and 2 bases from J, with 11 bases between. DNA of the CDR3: TGTGCCAGCAGCCCCCGGGCCGCCTACGAGCAGTACTTC. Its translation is CASSPRAAYEQYF.

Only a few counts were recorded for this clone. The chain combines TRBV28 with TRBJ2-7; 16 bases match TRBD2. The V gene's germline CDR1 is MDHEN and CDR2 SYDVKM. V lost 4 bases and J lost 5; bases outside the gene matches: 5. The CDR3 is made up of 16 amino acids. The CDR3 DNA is TGTGCCAGCAGTTCGGGACTAGCGGGAGGGCCGGACGAGCAGTACTTC. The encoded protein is CASSSGLAGGPDEQYF.

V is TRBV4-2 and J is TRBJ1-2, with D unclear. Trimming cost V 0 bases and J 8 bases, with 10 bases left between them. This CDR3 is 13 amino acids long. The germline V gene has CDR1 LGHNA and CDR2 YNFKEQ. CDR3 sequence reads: CASSQEGMDGYTF. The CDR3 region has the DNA TGTGCCAGCAGCCAAGAAGGTATGGACGGCTACACCTTC.

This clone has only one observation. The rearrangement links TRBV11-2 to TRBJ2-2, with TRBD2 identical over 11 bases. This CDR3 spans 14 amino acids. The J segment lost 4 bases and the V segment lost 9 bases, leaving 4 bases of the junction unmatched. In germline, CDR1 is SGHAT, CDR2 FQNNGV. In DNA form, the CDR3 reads TGTGCCAGTTGGACTAGCGGGTTCACCGGGGAGCTGTTTTTT. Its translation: CASWTSGFTGELFF.

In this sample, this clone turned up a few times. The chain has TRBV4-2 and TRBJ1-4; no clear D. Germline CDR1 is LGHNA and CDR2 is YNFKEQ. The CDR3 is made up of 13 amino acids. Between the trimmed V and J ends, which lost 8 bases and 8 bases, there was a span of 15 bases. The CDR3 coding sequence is TGTGCCAGCGGCCCAGGAAGTAGAGAAAAACTGTTTTTT. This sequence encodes CASGPGSREKLFF.

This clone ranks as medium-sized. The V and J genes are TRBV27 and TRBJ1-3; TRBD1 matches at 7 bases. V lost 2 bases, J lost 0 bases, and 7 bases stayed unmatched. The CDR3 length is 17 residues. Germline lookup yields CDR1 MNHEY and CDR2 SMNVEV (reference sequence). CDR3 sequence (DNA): TGTGCCAGCAGTTTACGGGGACAGCCTTTCTCTGGAAACACCATATATTTT. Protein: CASSLRGQPFSGNTIYF.

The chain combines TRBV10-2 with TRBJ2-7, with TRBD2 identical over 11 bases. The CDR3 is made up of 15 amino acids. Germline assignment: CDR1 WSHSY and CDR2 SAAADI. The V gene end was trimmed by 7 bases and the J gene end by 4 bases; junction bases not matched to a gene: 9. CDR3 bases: TGCGCCAGCAAAGAAGGGACTAGCGGCGGATACGAGCAGTACTTC. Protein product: CASKEGTSGGYEQYF.